Detailed here is one T cell receptor (beta chain). The antigen this receptor binds is unknown. Base qualities are not at hand, and no much larger clone is one base apart. This record comes from a study of blood T cell repertoires in COVID-19 (dated by TCRdb to the early 2020s). About the study as a whole: Samples covering the acute and convalescent phases of COVID-19 were provided by collaborators in the United States, Italy and Spain. Deeply sampled blood TCRbeta repertoires from subjects exposed to, actively infected with, or recovered from COVID-19 were included in the dataset. A freely available public database, intended as a resource for researchers studying the immune response to SARS-CoV-2, is where the repertoires were released. The material from the prospective study consisted of cDNA or gDNA derived from T cells, B-cell-depleted T cells, or PBMCs. HLA class I and class II types, where available, came from metadata supplied by the sample provider rather than from assay-based typing. Sample metadata almost always included a de-identified subject ID, COVID-19 status, age in years and sex. Samples came from the ongoing ImmuneRACE study (first 160 participants) plus 1,254 subjects from 6 global collaborators.

The CDR3 runs 17 amino acids, cysteine and phenylalanine included. CDR3 DNA is the only sequence kept; it has 51 bases, read in frame from the first base. CDR1 and CDR2 were assigned from the germline V gene as LGHNA and YNFKEQ. V is clipped by 0 bases and J by 6 bases, and the sequence between their germline boundaries is 15 bases long. TCRbeta CDR3 regions were amplified from genomic DNA by means of the immunoSEQ Assay, a bias-controlled multiplex PCR. In the authors' own workflow: The number of nucleated cells in each sample was estimated by amplification of reference gene primers within the assay. To quantify the absolute abundance of each unique TCRbeta CDR3 rearrangement, sequence reads were collapsed and filtered. For each sample, productive Simpson clonality was calculated by taking the square root of Simpson's diversity index across productive rearrangements. The table was pulled from immuneACCESS by TCRdb, which kept in-frame rearrangements only. Such tables lose some clones; where checked, under half of the loss comes from unresolved V genes, and the rest has no known cause. V, J and clone size derive from that table, while D and trimming were established from the DNA sequence. This sample has 390,000 or so clones in its table, and about 86% of those were observed once. The ten most abundant clones make up approximately 9.3% of the sample.

Here is what the overall study found, with its caveats: Clinical and demographic metadata were provided uncurated, with the amount varying by source and participant.

Enrolling through a virtual design, the prospective study's participants ranged in age from roughly 18 to 89 years and lived across approximately 25 United States geographic areas. To assign participants to cohorts, the prospective study relied on clinical history that participants themselves reported in a screening survey and a study questionnaire. Recovered participants in ImmuneRACE Cohort 3 were defined by two consecutive negative NP/OP PCR tests, clearance by a healthcare professional, or resolution of symptoms. In the prospective study, whole blood, serum and a nasopharyngeal or oropharyngeal swab were collected from each participant by mobile phlebotomists. Additional blood draws and questionnaires over an approximately two-month period could optionally be provided by prospective study participants. Before DNA extraction, blood samples from the prospective study were shipped at room temperature or frozen.

Sequencing used PBMCs or T cells enriched from blood (not recorded which). This clonotype was obtained from a woman in her forties or fifties who had recovered from COVID-19. The chain uses TRBV4-2 and TRBJ1-6; TRBD1 could be the D gene, as 5 bases match. The DNA is as follows: TGTGCCAGCAGCCAAGACCCGGGGGGAACCCCTAATTCACCCCTCCACTTT. This yields the protein CASSQDPGGTPNSPLHF.